The TCR beta chain under discussion was sequenced for a study of spatial heterogeneity in lung cancer. For the study at large: In raw reads, more than 9.5 appearances on average were recorded for each unique TCR and UMI combination.

The time point was: sample taken at primary tumor resection. The study sequenced unsorted whole RNA from tumor, nontumor lung or frozen PBMC. The donors were approximately 70 patients with non-small cell lung cancer that was early-stage and untreated. CDR3 length equals 15 residues. J lost 6 bases, V lost 2 bases, and 6 bases had no gene match. Germline CDR1 and CDR2: SGHKS and YYEKEE (reference sequence). Whole-study results and caveats: The appearance of ubiquitous expanded tumor TCRs in blood was greater at resection than follow-up.

A remark on this clonotype: Its antigen is still unknown.

TCR cDNA molecules each had a unique molecular identifier. Each CDR3 protein is one row after TCRdb ran MiXCR on the 5' RACE reads. The sample holds roughly 82,000 distinct CDR3 sequences, about 12% seen once. Sample: PBMCs, taken at surgery. The chain recombines TRBV5-5 with TRBJ1-5; the match to TRBD1 covers 9 bases. The source of this sequence is a male donor with early-stage non-small cell lung cancer. The CDR3 spells CASSLVLDRGQPQHF. In DNA, the CDR3 is TGTGCCAGCAGCTTAGTTTTGGACAGGGGTCAGCCCCAGCATTTT.